This is a list of T cell receptor beta chains from one sample in a study of T-cell memory formation after mild COVID-19. TCRdb re-analysed the 5' RACE reads in MiXCR, keeping a single row per CDR3 protein. The sample has around 340,000 distinct CDR3 sequences, about an eighth seen once. The sample consisted of PBMCs or a T cell subset sorted from them (not recorded which). The receptors here all came from a man younger than 30 who had mild COVID-19 (a few samples of this study predate the infection). Cell type and time point are not known. Both conserved end residues are part of each CDR3. A D gene is named only where the DNA matches it firmly. Clone size, where shown, is once, few, many, or a class for clones that have expanded.

v_call	j_call	d_call	clone_size	cdr3_nt	cdr3_aa
TRBV5-1	TRBJ2-4	TRBD1	few	TGCGCCAGCAGCCAGGGACAGGGGGCGGAGTACTTC	CASSQGQGAEYF
TRBV9	TRBJ2-2	TRBD2	once	TGTGCCAGCAGCTGGCTAGCGGACACCGGGGAGCTGTTTTTT	CASSWLADTGELFF
TRBV29-1	TRBJ2-2	NA	many	TGCAGCGTTGCTGCGAGGGCAGATACCGGGGAGCTGTTTTTT	CSVAARADTGELFF
TRBV7-9	TRBJ1-1	NA	once	TGTGCCAGCAGCTTAGTTTCGGGGGCGAACACTGAAGCTTTCTTT	CASSLVSGANTEAFF
TRBV3-1	TRBJ2-1	NA	many	TGTGCCAGCAGCCAAGATTCCCCAGTCTACAATGAGCAGTTCTTC	CASSQDSPVYNEQFF
TRBV4-1	TRBJ1-1	NA	NA	TGCGCCAGCAAGAGGGGGGCGAGCACTGAAGCTTTCTTT	CASKRGASTEAFF
TRBV24-1	TRBJ2-3	TRBD2	NA	TGTGCCACCAGTCCCGGGACTAGGGGTAGCACAGATACGCAGTATTTT	CATSPGTRGSTDTQYF
TRBV6-5	TRBJ1-2	NA	NA	TGTGCCAGCCGACAAGGTGGTGGCTACACCTTC	CASRQGGGYTF
TRBV28	TRBJ2-3	TRBD2	many	TGTGCCAGCAGTTTACCGCTAGCGGGGGGAGATACGCAGTATTTT	CASSLPLAGGDTQYF
TRBV6-5	TRBJ2-7	TRBD2	NA	TGTGCCAGCAGTGACATAGCGGGGGGGTACTACGAGCAGTACTTC	CASSDIAGGYYEQYF
TRBV7-9	TRBJ2-3	NA	few	TGTGCCAGCAAAGGAACAGATACGCAGTATTTT	CASKGTDTQYF
TRBV20-1	TRBJ2-7	NA	NA	TGCAGTGCTGCTAAGGCAGGCTCCTACGAGCAGTACTTC	CSAAKAGSYEQYF
TRBV12-3/TRBV12-4	TRBJ2-1	TRBD2	NA	TGTGCCAGCAGTCCTATATGGACTAGCGGGGGCCGGGGTGAGCAGTTCTTC	CASSPIWTSGGRGEQFF
TRBV7-2	TRBJ2-1	NA	NA	TGTGCCAGCAGCTTCGAGGGGTACGTATACAATGAGCAGTTCTTC	CASSFEGYVYNEQFF
TRBV5-1	TRBJ2-3	TRBD1	many	TGCGCCAGCAGCCTTGGACAGGGGCCAGATACGCAGTATTTT	CASSLGQGPDTQYF
TRBV27	TRBJ2-5	TRBD2	few	TGTGCCAGCAGTTCCCCAGCGGGGGCGGAGGAGACCCAGTACTTC	CASSSPAGAEETQYF